Given below is one TCR beta chain in context. This specimen comes from a study of blood T cell repertoires in COVID-19. Deletions cut 4 bases from V and 1 base from J, with 13 bases between. The CDR3 consists of 15 residues. Germline CDR1 reads MNHEY; CDR2 reads SVGAGI. This table comes from immunoSEQ multiplex PCR, and its TCRdb copy is limited to in-frame clones, with some not included. The sample lists about 57,000 clones, around 90% seen once, with 22% in the top ten. The TCR sequence derives from an elderly woman with COVID-19, enrolled during active disease. The rearrangement uses TRBV6-5 and TRBJ1-2, with a possible D match to TRBD1 (6 bases). Sequencing was carried out using peripheral blood. The CDR3 region is CASSSGRGRNYGYTF. For the CDR3, the DNA is TGTGCCAGCAGTTCCGGCAGGGGTCGTAACTATGGCTACACCTTC.